A selection of T cell receptor beta chains follows, all from one sample in a study of T cells in Graves' hyperthyroidism and ophthalmopathy. TCRdb passed the multiplex PCR reads through MiXCR, listing each CDR3 protein once. The data contain 450,000 to 550,000 distinct CDR3 sequences, less than 25% of them seen just once; the ten biggest clones take up about 11%. Input material: blood. The receptors derive from a woman in her 30s with Graves' ophthalmopathy. Each CDR3 is given with its conserved first and last residue. The D gene is left open where the match is weak. Only part of the rows carry a size: once, few, many, or a class if the clone is expanded.

d_gene,j_gene,v_gene,abundance,CDR3aa,CDR3nt
.,TRBJ1-5,TRBV12-3/TRBV12-4,few,CASSSASYQPQHF,TGTGCCAGCAGTTCAGCTAGCTATCAGCCCCAGCATTTT
.,TRBJ1-2,TRBV7-9,many,CASSPLDSLYGYTF,TGTGCCAGCAGCCCCCTGGACAGCCTCTATGGCTACACCTTC
.,TRBJ2-5,TRBV2,few,CASREQGPNGETQYF,TGTGCCAGCAGGGAACAGGGCCCCAACGGAGAGACCCAGTACTTC
.,TRBJ1-5,TRBV19,few,CASSIPGTHYSNQPQHF,TGTGCCAGTAGTATCCCCGGGACCCACTATAGCAATCAGCCCCAGCATTTT
.,TRBJ2-7,TRBV11-2,many,CATTPQPGPYEQYF,TGTGCCACCACCCCACAGCCGGGACCCTACGAGCAGTACTTC
.,TRBJ2-2,TRBV7-3,.,CASIRGGRDTGELFF,TGTGCCAGCATCAGAGGTGGCAGGGACACCGGGGAGCTGTTTTTT
.,TRBJ1-1,TRBV18,.,CASSPPPGANTEAFF,TGTGCCAGCTCACCACCGCCGGGTGCGAACACTGAAGCTTTCTTT
.,TRBJ1-1,TRBV6-5,.,CASSYGPTSGGTEAFF,TGTGCCAGCAGTTACGGACCAACGTCGGGAGGCACTGAAGCTTTCTTT
TRBD1,TRBJ1-2,TRBV10-3,.,CAISGGQGNTYGYTF,TGTGCCATCAGTGGTGGACAGGGAAATACCTATGGCTACACCTTC
.,TRBJ1-2,TRBV5-6,.,CASSVREYGYTF,TGTGCCAGCAGCGTTAGGGAATATGGCTACACCTTC
.,TRBJ1-1,TRBV28,many,CASTSRGLNTEAFF,TGTGCCAGCACTAGCAGGGGCCTGAACACTGAAGCTTTCTTT
.,TRBJ2-7,TRBV12-3/TRBV12-4,many,CASRLNRVGVYEQYF,TGTGCCAGCAGACTCAACAGGGTAGGGGTCTACGAGCAGTACTTC
.,TRBJ2-7,TRBV7-2,.,CASSPRPDLRYEQYF,TGTGCCAGCAGCCCGAGACCGGACTTACGATACGAGCAGTACTTC
.,TRBJ1-1,TRBV7-2,many,CASSLAWQGSGAFF,TGTGCCAGCAGCTTAGCGTGGCAGGGTTCGGGAGCTTTCTTT
.,TRBJ1-5,TRBV19,few,CASSIAITVNQPQHF,TGTGCCAGTAGTATAGCGATCACAGTCAATCAGCCCCAGCATTTT
.,TRBJ1-5,TRBV7-6,many,CASGPGPSQPQHF,TGTGCCAGCGGACCAGGGCCAAGTCAGCCCCAGCATTTT
.,TRBJ2-7,TRBV4-3,.,CASSLYGGFYEQYF,TGCGCCAGCAGCTTGTACGGGGGCTTCTACGAGCAGTACTTC
.,TRBJ1-1,TRBV12-3/TRBV12-4,many,CASSLWEGPEAFF,TGTGCCAGCAGTTTATGGGAGGGACCTGAAGCTTTCTTT
.,TRBJ2-7,TRBV11-3,.,CASSMGVQGSYEQYF,TGTGCCAGCAGCATGGGGGTGCAGGGCTCCTACGAGCAGTACTTC
.,TRBJ2-3,TRBV12-3/TRBV12-4,many,CVSSLTATQYF,TGTGTCAGCAGTTTAACGGCCACGCAGTATTTT
TRBD1,TRBJ2-4,TRBV20-1,many,CSGQGQGVYIQYF,TGCAGTGGCCAAGGACAGGGGGTCTACATTCAGTACTTC
.,TRBJ1-3,TRBV12-3/TRBV12-4,.,CASSLPLPASSGNTIYF,TGTGCCAGCAGTTTACCCCTCCCGGCCTCCTCTGGAAACACCATATATTTT
.,TRBJ2-7,TRBV5-1,many,CASSSTGGLTLLYF,TGCGCCAGCAGCTCAACCGGGGGGCTCACGCTTTTGTACTTC
.,TRBJ1-2,TRBV19,.,CASSALAGLANYGYTF,TGTGCCAGTAGTGCCCTCGCGGGGTTAGCTAACTATGGCTACACCTTC
.,TRBJ1-5,TRBV4-1,few,CASSQPGRGGYSNQPQHF,TGCGCCAGCAGCCAACCAGGGCGGGGTGGGTACAGCAATCAGCCCCAGCATTTT
TRBD1,TRBJ2-7,TRBV7-9,.,CAISLGQGAVEQYF,TGTGCCATCAGCCTCGGACAGGGGGCTGTCGAGCAGTACTTC